This T cell receptor (beta chain) was identified in a study of blood T cell repertoires in COVID-19. TCRdb's copy holds only in-frame clones and misses some; the assay was immunoSEQ multiplex PCR. This table holds about 120,000 clones, around nine tenths found once. The CDR3 is made up of 15 amino acids. Germline V CDR1 and CDR2: MNHEY, SVGEGT. V was pared by 4 bases and J by 4 bases, with 7 bases of the junction left unmatched. The chain recombines TRBV6-2 or TRBV6-3 with TRBJ1-5; TRBD1 matches 7 bases. The origin of this receptor is a human donor with active COVID-19. The donor label of this sample is uncertain. The source material was peripheral blood. CDR3 sequence reads: CASSSTGVWNQPQHF. DNA of the CDR3: TGTGCCAGCAGTTCCACAGGGGTTTGGAATCAGCCCCAGCATTTT.